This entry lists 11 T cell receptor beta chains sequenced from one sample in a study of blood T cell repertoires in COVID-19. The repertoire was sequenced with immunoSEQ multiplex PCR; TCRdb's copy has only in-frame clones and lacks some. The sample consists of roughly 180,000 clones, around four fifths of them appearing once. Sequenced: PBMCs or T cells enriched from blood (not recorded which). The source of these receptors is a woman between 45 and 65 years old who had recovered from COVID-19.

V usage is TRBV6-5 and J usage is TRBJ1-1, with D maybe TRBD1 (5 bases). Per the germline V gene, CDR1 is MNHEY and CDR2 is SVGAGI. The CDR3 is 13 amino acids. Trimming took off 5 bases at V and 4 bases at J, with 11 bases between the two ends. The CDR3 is CASSTSGGTEAFF. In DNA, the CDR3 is TGTGCCAGCAGTACCTCCGGGGGCACTGAAGCTTTCTTT.

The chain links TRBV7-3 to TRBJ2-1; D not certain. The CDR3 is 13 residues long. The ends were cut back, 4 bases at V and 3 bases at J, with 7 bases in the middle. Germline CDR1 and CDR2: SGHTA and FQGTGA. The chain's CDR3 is CASSSNYYNEQFF. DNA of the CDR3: TGTGCCAGCAGCTCCAACTACTACAATGAGCAGTTCTTC.

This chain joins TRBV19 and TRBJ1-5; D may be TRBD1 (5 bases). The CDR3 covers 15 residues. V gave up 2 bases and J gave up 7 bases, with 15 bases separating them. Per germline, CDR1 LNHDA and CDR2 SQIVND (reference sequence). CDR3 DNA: TGTGCCAGTAGTATATTCAAGGCGAACAGGCAGCCCCAGCATTTT. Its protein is CASSIFKANRQPQHF. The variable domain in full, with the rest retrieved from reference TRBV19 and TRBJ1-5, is DGGITQSPKYLFRKEGQNVTLSCEQNLNHDAMYWYRQDPGQGLRLIYYSQIVNDFQKGDIAEGYSVSREKKESFPLTVTSAQKNPTAFYLCASSIFKANRQPQHFGDGTRLSIL.

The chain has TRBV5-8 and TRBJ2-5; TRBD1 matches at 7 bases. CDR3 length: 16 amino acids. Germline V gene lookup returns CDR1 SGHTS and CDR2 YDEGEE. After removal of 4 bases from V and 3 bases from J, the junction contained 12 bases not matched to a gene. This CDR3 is CASSPWGKGAEETQYF. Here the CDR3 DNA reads TGTGCCAGCAGCCCCTGGGGTAAGGGGGCAGAAGAGACCCAGTACTTC.

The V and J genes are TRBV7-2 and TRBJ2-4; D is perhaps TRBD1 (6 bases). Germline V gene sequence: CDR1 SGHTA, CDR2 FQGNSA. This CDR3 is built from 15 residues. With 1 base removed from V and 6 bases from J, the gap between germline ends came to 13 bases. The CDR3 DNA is TGTGCCAGCAGCTTAGTCAAGGGGGTCCGAAACATTCAGTACTTC. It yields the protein CASSLVKGVRNIQYF.

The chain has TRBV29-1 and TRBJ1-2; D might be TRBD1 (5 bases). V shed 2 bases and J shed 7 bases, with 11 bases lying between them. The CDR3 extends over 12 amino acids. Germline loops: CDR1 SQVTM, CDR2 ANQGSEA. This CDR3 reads CSVEHRGIGYTF. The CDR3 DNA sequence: TGCAGCGTTGAACATAGGGGAATTGGCTACACCTTC.

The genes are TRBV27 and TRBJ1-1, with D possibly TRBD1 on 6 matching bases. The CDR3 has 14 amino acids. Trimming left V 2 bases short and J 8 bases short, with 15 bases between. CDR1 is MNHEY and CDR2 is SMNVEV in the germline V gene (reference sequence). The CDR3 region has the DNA TGTGCCAGCAGTTTAATAGGACAGCAAAAAGAAGCTTTCTTT. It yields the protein CASSLIGQQKEAFF.

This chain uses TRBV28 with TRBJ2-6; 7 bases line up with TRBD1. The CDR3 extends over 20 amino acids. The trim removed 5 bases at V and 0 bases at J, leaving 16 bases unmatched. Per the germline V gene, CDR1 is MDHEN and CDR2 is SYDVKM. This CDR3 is CASSPRRMGQRSSGANVLTF. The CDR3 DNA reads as TGTGCCAGCAGTCCCCGGAGGATGGGACAGCGGAGCTCTGGGGCCAACGTCCTGACTTTC.

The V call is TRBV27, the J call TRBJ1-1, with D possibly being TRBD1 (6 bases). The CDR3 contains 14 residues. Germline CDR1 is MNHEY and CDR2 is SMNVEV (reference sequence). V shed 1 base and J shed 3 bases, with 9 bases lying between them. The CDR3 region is CASSLWGLDTEAFF. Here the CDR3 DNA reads TGTGCCAGCAGTTTATGGGGGCTTGACACTGAAGCTTTCTTT.

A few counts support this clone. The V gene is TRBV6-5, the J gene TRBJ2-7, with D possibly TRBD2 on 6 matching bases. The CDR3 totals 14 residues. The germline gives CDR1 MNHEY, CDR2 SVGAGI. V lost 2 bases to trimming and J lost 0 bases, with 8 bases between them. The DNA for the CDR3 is TGTGCCAGCAGTTACAAAGCGGGCTCCTACGAGCAGTACGTC. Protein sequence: CASSYKAGSYEQYV.

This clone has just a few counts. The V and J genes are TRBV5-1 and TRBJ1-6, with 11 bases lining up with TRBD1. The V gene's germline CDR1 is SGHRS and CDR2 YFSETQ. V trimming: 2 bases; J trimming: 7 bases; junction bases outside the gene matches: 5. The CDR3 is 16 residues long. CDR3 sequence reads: CASSFQGTGGNSPLHF. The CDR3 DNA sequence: TGCGCCAGCAGCTTCCAAGGGACAGGGGGAAATTCACCCCTCCACTTT. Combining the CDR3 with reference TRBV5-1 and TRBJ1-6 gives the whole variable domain KAGVTQTPRYLIKTRGQQVTLSCSPISGHRSVSWYQQTPGQGLQFLFEYFSETQRNKGNFPGRFSGRQFSNSRSEMNVSTLELGDSALYLCASSFQGTGGNSPLHFGNGTRLTVT.